This is a list of T cell receptor beta chains from one sample in a study of cytomegalovirus exposure and HLA in healthy donors. Profiling relied on immunoSEQ multiplex PCR, and the TCRdb table lists in-frame clones only, not all of them. The top ten clones hold roughly 3% of a sample with some 90,000 clones, about four fifths of them seen once. Source material: PBMCs. These receptors all stem from a female donor in good health and CMV-seropositive. Both conserved end residues are part of each CDR3. The D gene is left open where the match is weak. Not all rows give a size; the values are once, few, many and, for expanded clones, a class.

v_gene	d_gene	j_gene	abundance	CDR3nt	CDR3aa
TRBV4-3	TRBD2	TRBJ2-2	-	TGCGCCAGCAGCCATTTTACGGGACTATCGAACACCGGGGAGCTGTTTTTT	CASSHFTGLSNTGELFF
TRBV7-6	-	TRBJ2-2	-	TGTGCCAGCAGCCCTCCGACAACGAACACCGGGGAGCTGTTTTTT	CASSPPTTNTGELFF
TRBV7-9	TRBD1	TRBJ1-1	-	TGTGCCAGCAGCTTAACAGGGGTTCCCGACACTGAAGCTTTCTTT	CASSLTGVPDTEAFF
TRBV7-8	TRBD2	TRBJ2-7	-	TGTGCCAGCAGCCAATCTAGCGGGCGTTACGAGCAGTACTTC	CASSQSSGRYEQYF
TRBV15	-	TRBJ2-7	-	TGTGCCACCAGCAGAGAGGTTGGGGGGTCACACCTACACTACGAGCAGTACTTC	CATSREVGGSHLHYEQYF
TRBV5-4	-	TRBJ2-7	-	TGTGCCAGCAGCCTTGGGGCGGTCTCCTACGAGCAGTACTTC	CASSLGAVSYEQYF
TRBV11-2	TRBD2	TRBJ2-2	-	TGTGCCAGCAGCGGGCCTAGCGGGAGGGTAAACACCGGGGAGCTGTTTTTT	CASSGPSGRVNTGELFF
TRBV6-5	-	TRBJ1-4	few	TGTGCCAGCAGTTACTACCAGGATGGGAATGAAAAACTGTTTTTT	CASSYYQDGNEKLFF
TRBV2	TRBD1	TRBJ2-5	-	TGTGCCAGCAGTGAGGCAGGGGGTAGGGAGACCCAGTACTTC	CASSEAGGRETQYF
TRBV9	TRBD2	TRBJ2-1	-	TGTGCCAGCAGCGTAGAGCGACCGGGGGGGCACGACAATGAGCAGTTCTTC	CASSVERPGGHDNEQFF
TRBV7-9	TRBD1	TRBJ1-2	few	TGTGCCAGCAGCCCGGAGACAGGGCTTGGCTACACCTTC	CASSPETGLGYTF
TRBV7-2	-	TRBJ2-1	few	TGTGCCAGCAGCTTATCCAGGGGCAATGAGCAGTTCTTC	CASSLSRGNEQFF
TRBV9	-	TRBJ1-1	-	TGTGCCAGCAGCGTAACACCGAACACTGAAGCTTTCTTT	CASSVTPNTEAFF
TRBV11-2	TRBD2	TRBJ2-1	-	TGTGCCGCCCGACTAGCGGGTTACAATGAGCAGTTCTTC	CAARLAGYNEQFF
TRBV7-9	TRBD1	TRBJ1-1	-	TGTGCCAGCAGCCCCCTGGACAGGGGGCAGATAGGAGCTTTCTTT	CASSPLDRGQIGAFF
TRBV9	TRBD1	TRBJ2-5	-	TGTGCCAGCAGCGGAGGGGGCTGGTGGGAGACCCAGTACTTC	CASSGGGWWETQYF
TRBV6-4	TRBD1	TRBJ1-2	-	TGTGCCAGCAGCCCTGGGACAGGGGATTACTATGGCTACACCTTC	CASSPGTGDYYGYTF
TRBV5-1	-	TRBJ1-2	few	TGCGCCAGCAGCTTCCATAGGGGCTATGGCTACACCTTC	CASSFHRGYGYTF
TRBV11-2	-	TRBJ2-1	-	TGTGCCAGCAGCTTAGCGTCGACGCCTAGACTGGACAATGAGCAGTTCTTC	CASSLASTPRLDNEQFF
TRBV29-1	-	TRBJ2-1	-	TGCAGCGCCGTGAGGACAGCGCAAATAGAGCAGTTCTTC	CSAVRTAQIEQFF
TRBV7-9	-	TRBJ2-7	-	TGTGCCAGCAGCTTAGGGTCGGCAGGGTATAGCGAGCAGTACTTC	CASSLGSAGYSEQYF
TRBV11-1	TRBD1	TRBJ1-6	once	TGTGCCAGCAGCTCCCTGAGGGGGCCGGGTTCACCCCTCCACTTT	CASSSLRGPGSPLHF
TRBV28	TRBD2	TRBJ2-3	-	TGTGCCAGCAACCCCGCGGGGGGCGGAGATACGCAGTATTTT	CASNPAGGGDTQYF
TRBV5-4	-	TRBJ2-7	-	TGTGCCAGCAGCTTGGATGAGGGTCCGTCCTACGAGCAGTACTTC	CASSLDEGPSYEQYF